The T cell receptor beta chain described here comes from a study of blood T cells in healthy people across ages. Study information: About one barcoded beta molecule per two T cells was the capture yield of template switching.

Study observations and caveats: The long-lived group displayed more naive CD4+ cells, plus higher diversity, than the aged donors did.

Primed by a sample-barcoded 5' primer and a J-beta primer mix, a second PCR proceeded for about 6 to 11 cycles. Each CDR3 protein is one row after TCRdb ran MiXCR on the 5' RACE reads. This sample has roughly 930,000 distinct CDR3 sequences, with about 48% found just once. The CDR3 has 14 amino acids. In germline, CDR1 is DFQATT, CDR2 SNEGSKA (reference sequence). Trimming at V came to 3 bases and at J to 8 bases, leaving 12 bases not matched to a gene. For this clonotype: Its matching antigen is unknown.

The sequenced sample was blood. The TCR originated in a man between 25 and 39 years old in good health. The rearrangement uses TRBV20-1 and TRBJ1-1; TRBD1 matches 7 bases. In DNA, the CDR3 is TGCAGTGCTAGCGGTGACAGGGACGATCCGGAAGCTTTCTTT. This encodes CSASGDRDDPEAFF.